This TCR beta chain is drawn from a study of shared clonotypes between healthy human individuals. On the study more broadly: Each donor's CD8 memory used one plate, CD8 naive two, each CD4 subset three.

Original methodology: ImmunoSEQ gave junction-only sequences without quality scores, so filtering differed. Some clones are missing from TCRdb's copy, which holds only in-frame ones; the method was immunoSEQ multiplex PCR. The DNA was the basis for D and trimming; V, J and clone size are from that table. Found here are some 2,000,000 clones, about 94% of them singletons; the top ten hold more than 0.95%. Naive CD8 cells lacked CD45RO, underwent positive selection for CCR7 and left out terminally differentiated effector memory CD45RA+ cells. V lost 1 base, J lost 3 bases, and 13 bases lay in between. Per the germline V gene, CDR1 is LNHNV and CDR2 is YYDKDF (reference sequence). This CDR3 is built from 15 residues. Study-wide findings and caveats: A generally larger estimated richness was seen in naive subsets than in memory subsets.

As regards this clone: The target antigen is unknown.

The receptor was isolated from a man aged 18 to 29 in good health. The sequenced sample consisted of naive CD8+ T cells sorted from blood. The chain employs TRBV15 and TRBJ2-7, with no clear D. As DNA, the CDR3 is TGTGCCACCAGCAGAGTTTACGCAGCCAGCTACGAGCAGTACTTC. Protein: CATSRVYAASYEQYF.